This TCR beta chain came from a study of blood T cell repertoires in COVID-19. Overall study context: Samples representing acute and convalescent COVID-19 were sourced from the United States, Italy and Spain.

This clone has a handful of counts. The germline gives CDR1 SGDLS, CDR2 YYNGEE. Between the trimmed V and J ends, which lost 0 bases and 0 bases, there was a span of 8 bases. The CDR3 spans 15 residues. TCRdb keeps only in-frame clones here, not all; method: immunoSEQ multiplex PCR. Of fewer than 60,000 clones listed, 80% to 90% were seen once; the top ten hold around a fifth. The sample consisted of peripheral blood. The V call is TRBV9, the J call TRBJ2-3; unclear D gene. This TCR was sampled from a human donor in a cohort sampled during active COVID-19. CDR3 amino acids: CASSVAVDSTDTQYF. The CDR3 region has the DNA TGTGCCAGCAGCGTAGCTGTAGATAGCACAGATACGCAGTATTTT.